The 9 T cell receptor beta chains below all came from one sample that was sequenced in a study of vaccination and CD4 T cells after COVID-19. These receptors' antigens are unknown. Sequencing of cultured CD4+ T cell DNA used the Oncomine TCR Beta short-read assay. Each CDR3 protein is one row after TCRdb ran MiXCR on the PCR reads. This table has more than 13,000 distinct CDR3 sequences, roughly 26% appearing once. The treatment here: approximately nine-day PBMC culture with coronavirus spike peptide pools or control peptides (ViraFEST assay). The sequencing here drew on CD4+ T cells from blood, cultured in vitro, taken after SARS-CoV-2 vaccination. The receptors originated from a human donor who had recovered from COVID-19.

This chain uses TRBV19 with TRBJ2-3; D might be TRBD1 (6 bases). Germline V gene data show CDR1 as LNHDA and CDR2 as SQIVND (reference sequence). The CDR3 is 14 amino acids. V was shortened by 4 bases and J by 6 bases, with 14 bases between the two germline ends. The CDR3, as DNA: TGTGCCAGTAGTAGGGGGACAATTTTCGATACGCAGTATTTT. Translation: CASSRGTIFDTQYF. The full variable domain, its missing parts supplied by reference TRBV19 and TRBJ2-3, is DGGITQSPKYLFRKEGQNVTLSCEQNLNHDAMYWYRQDPGQGLRLIYYSQIVNDFQKGDIAEGYSVSREKKESFPLTVTSAQKNPTAFYLCASSRGTIFDTQYFGPGTRLTVL.

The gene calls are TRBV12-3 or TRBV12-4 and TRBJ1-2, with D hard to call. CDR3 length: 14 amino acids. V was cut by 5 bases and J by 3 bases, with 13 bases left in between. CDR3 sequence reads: CASSPSGLDYGYTF. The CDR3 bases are TGTGCCAGCAGTCCCTCGGGTTTGGACTATGGCTACACCTTC.

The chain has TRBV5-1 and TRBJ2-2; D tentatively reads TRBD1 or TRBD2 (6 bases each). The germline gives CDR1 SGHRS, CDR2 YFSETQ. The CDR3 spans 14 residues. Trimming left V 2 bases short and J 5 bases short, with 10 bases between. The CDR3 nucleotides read TGCGCCAGCAGCTTCCAGGGGAGGACCGGGGAGCTGTTTTTT. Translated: CASSFQGRTGELFF.

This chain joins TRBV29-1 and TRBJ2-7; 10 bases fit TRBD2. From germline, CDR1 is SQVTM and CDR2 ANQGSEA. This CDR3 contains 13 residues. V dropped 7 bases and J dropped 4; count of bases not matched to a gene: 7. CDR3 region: CSASSGSSYEQYF. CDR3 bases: TGCAGCGCCTCTAGCGGGAGTTCTTACGAGCAGTACTTC.

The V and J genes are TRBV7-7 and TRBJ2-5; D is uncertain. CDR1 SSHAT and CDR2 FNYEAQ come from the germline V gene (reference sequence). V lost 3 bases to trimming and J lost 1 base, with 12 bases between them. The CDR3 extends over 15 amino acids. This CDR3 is CASSFTGALQETQYF. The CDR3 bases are TGTGCCAGCAGCTTTACGGGCGCCCTCCAAGAGACCCAGTACTTC.

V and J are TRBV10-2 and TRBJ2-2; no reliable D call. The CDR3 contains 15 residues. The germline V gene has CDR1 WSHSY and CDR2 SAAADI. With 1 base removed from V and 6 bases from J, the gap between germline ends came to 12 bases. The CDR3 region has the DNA TGCGCCAGCAGTGAGTGGCAGAAGGTGGCCGGGGAGCTGTTTTTT. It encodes CASSEWQKVAGELFF.

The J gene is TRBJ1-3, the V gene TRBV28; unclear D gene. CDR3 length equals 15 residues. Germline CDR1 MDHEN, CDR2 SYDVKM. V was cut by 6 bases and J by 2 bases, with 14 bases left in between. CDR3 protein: CASSSRIGAGNTIYF. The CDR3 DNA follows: TGTGCCAGCAGCTCAAGGATTGGGGCTGGAAACACCATATATTTT.

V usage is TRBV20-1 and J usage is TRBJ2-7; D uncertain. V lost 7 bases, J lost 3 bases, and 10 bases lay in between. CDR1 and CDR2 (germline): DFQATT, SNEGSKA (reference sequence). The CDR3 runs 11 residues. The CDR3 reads CSVAGRYEQYF. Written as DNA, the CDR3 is TGCAGTGTGGCAGGTCGCTACGAGCAGTACTTC.

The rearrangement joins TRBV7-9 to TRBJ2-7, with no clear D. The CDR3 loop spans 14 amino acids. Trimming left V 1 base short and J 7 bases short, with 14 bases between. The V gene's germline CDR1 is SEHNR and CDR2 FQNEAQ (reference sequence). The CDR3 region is CASSLELRLGEQYF. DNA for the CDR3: TGTGCCAGCAGCTTAGAGCTCAGGTTAGGGGAGCAGTACTTC.